What follows is one T cell receptor (beta chain) and its context. Its antigen is unknown. The same CDR3 also results from other DNA sequences found in this sample. Both 60 Vbeta primers and 13 Jbeta primers went into the PCR. The method was immunoSEQ multiplex PCR; TCRdb's version includes in-frame clones alone and lacks a portion of them. The table shows about 180,000 clones, with over 75% occurring only once. This record comes from a study of cytomegalovirus exposure and HLA in healthy donors. Overall study results and limits: Most TCRs appeared rarely, but some public TCRs recurred in many donors.

The sample comprised PBMCs. This TCR derives from a woman aged 45-65 years in good health and CMV-seronegative.

The chain's CDR3 is CASSLGPGSTDTQYF. The CDR3 DNA sequence: TGCGCCAGCAGCCTTGGTCCAGGTAGCACAGATACGCAGTATTTT. The rearrangement links TRBV5-1 to TRBJ2-3, with D uncertain. V gave up 4 bases and J gave up 0 bases, with 12 bases separating them. The CDR3 contains 15 residues. CDR1 and CDR2 (germline): SGHRS, YFSETQ.